This T cell receptor (beta chain) came from a study of CD8+ T cells in alopecia areata. Documented treatment: oral pan-JAK inhibitor, 5-10 mg twice daily. Samples from alopecia areata patients were lesional scalp punch biopsies and peripheral blood. As concerns this clone: The antigen is not known.

Whole-study results and caveats: There was only one nonresponder, so it was unclear how baseline CD8+ expansion relates to response. Researchers report lesional scalp, most notably alopecia totalis/universalis, outstripped normal scalp in clonality. Although TCR sharing was seen in mice, sharing across patients was less clear, possibly for HLA-related reasons.

The CDR3 loop spans 15 amino acids. The J segment lost 4 bases and the V segment lost 5 bases, leaving 7 bases of the junction unmatched. The V gene's germline CDR1 is MNHEY and CDR2 SVGAGI. Investigators isolated RNA and reverse transcribed it into cDNA to act as the sequencing template. Method: immunoSEQ multiplex PCR; TCRdb's copy keeps in-frame clones and lacks some. The sample consists of approximately 210,000 clones, around 43% of them appearing once. The V call is TRBV6-5, the J call TRBJ2-2, with 7 bases aligning to TRBD2. The receptor's source is a human donor with alopecia areata. Specimen: CD4+ T cells sorted from blood, collected at approximately week 36, from a patient treated with tofacitinib. The chain's CDR3 is CASSRDGRITGELFF. Here the CDR3 DNA reads TGTGCCAGCAGTCGGGACGGGAGGATCACCGGGGAGCTGTTTTTT.